The text below deals with one TCR beta chain. What it recognizes is unknown. The sample comes from a study of cytomegalovirus exposure and HLA in healthy donors. The V gene end was trimmed by 4 bases and the J gene end by 7 bases; junction bases not matched to a gene: 7. The V gene's germline CDR1 is MDHEN and CDR2 SYDVKM. The CDR3 has 14 amino acids. Findings of the study overall: Analyzed later, most CMV-associated TCR beta chains appeared HLA-restricted. The study listed under 200 cytomegalovirus-associated TCR beta chains.

PCR primers comprised 60 Vbeta and 13 Jbeta primers. Sequencing was performed with immunoSEQ multiplex PCR; in TCRdb, only in-frame clones are kept and a portion is missing. Here the sample spans around 100,000 clones, 65% to 75% being singletons. Healthy bone marrow donors formed the donor group. At the time of sampling, donors were nominally healthy, though unrecorded immune exposures were likely. V gene TRBV28 combines with J gene TRBJ1-5; TRBD1 agrees at 7 bases. The material sequenced was PBMCs. This TCR was recovered from a man aged 25 to 45 in good health and CMV-seropositive. CDR3 sequence: CASSSDRERQPQHF. The DNA for the CDR3 is TGTGCCAGCAGTTCCGACAGGGAGAGACAGCCCCAGCATTTT.